This T cell receptor (beta chain) emerged from a study of spatial heterogeneity in lung cancer. Findings and limits, study-wide: Tumor mutation counts were tracked by expanded intratumoral alpha and beta TCR counts.

Each CDR3 protein gets one entry after TCRdb re-called the 5' RACE reads with MiXCR. This sample yields roughly 23,000 distinct CDR3 sequences, of which about 4.4% are seen a single time; around 9% belongs to the top ten. This clonotype appeared many times. Its antigen is unknown. Time point meaning: sample taken at primary tumor resection. CDR1 and CDR2 from the germline V gene are SGHRS and YFSETQ. This CDR3 is 15 amino acids long. V gave up 6 bases and J gave up 7 bases, with 23 bases separating them. The chain combines TRBV5-1 with TRBJ2-7; D tentatively fits TRBD1 or TRBD2 (5 bases each). The sample here was lung tumor tissue, taken at surgery. The TCR sequence derives from a male donor with early-stage non-small cell lung cancer. CDR3 loop: CASNYRGSRAEEQYF. The CDR3, as DNA: TGCGCCAGCAACTATCGGGGATCCAGGGCGGAAGAGCAGTACTTC.